This T cell receptor (beta chain) was observed in a study of vaccination and CD4 T cells after COVID-19. The wider study: Four females and six males made up the convalescents, with two Hispanic. Samples taken post-COVID came a median roughly 13 weeks after diagnosis, ranging from 35 to 161. A median of 72 days (range 14 to 241) separated dose two from the taking of post-vaccine samples. Whole-study findings and limits: Median SARS-CoV-2-reactive clonotype numbers rose nonsignificantly, about 20 to 40.

Notes on this clonotype: Antigen: not known.

Sequence data for DNA of cultured CD4+ T cells were generated by the Oncomine TCR Beta short-read assay. Each CDR3 protein is one row after TCRdb ran MiXCR on the PCR reads. The sample shows 5,500 to 8,000 distinct CDR3 sequences, approximately 23% of them seen only once. Per the germline V gene, CDR1 is MDHEN and CDR2 is SYDVKM. V was cut by 5 bases and J by 2 bases, with 18 bases left in between. This CDR3 is 16 amino acids long. As for treatment: approximately 10-day PBMC culture with coronavirus spike peptide pools or control peptides (ViraFEST assay). The sequence was obtained from a human donor who had recovered from COVID-19. The J gene is TRBJ2-5, the V gene TRBV28, with D maybe TRBD2 (6 bases). The sequenced sample was CD4+ T cells from blood, cultured in vitro, obtained after SARS-CoV-2 vaccination. CDR3 sequence reads: CASSHPHRGWQETQYF. Written as DNA, the CDR3 is TGTGCCAGCAGTCATCCCCACCGGGGGTGGCAAGAGACCCAGTACTTC.